Each of the 18 T cell receptor beta chains below was sequenced from the same sample in a study of OX40 agonist ivuxolimab in advanced cancers. Only in-frame clones appear in the TCRdb table, and some are missing; sequencing was by immunoSEQ multiplex PCR. In the table there are some 84,000 clones, about 88% of which are singletons. The specimen comprised CD4+ or CD8+ T cells sorted from blood, sampled in a trial of the OX40 agonist ivuxolimab. The source is an adult with an advanced solid tumor such as melanoma, head and neck, liver or kidney cancer.

CDR3 region: CASSRLPGWDQPQHF. DNA of the CDR3: TGTGCCAGCAGTCGCCTGCCAGGATGGGATCAGCCCCAGCATTTT. The chain has TRBV6-5 and TRBJ1-5; D is unclear. Germline CDR1 is MNHEY and CDR2 is SVGAGI. This CDR3 has 15 residues. The V and J ends lost 5 bases and 5 bases respectively, with 16 bases between them.

V and J are TRBV10-3 and TRBJ2-7, with 10 bases that match TRBD2. Germline loops: CDR1 ENHRY, CDR2 SYGVKD. Losses at the gene ends were 7 bases for V and 5 bases for J; bases not matched to a gene: 2. This CDR3 contains 12 residues. The CDR3 loop reads CAIKTSGHEQYF. The CDR3 DNA reads TGTGCCATCAAGACTAGCGGGCACGAGCAGTACTTC.

This chain connects TRBV7-6 to TRBJ1-4; TRBD1 is a possible D gene (5 bases). The CDR3 has 15 amino acids. Between the trimmed V and J ends, which lost 1 base and 11 bases, there was a span of 17 bases. CDR1 SGHVS and CDR2 FNYEAQ come from the germline V gene. This CDR3 reads CASSLGSGSLMKLFF. Here the CDR3 DNA reads TGTGCCAGCAGCTTAGGGTCAGGGAGTTTGATGAAACTGTTTTTT.

This chain links TRBV9 with TRBJ2-7; perhaps TRBD2 as D (6 bases). The CDR3 extends over 14 amino acids. Germline CDR1 is SGDLS and CDR2 is YYNGEE. The V end was cut by 4 bases, the J end by 3 bases, with 14 bases between. The CDR3 coding sequence is TGTGCCAGCAGCTCCGGAGGGTCCAGCTACGAGCAGTACTTC. This gives the protein CASSSGGSSYEQYF.

V gene TRBV7-9 combines with J gene TRBJ2-5; D may be TRBD1 (5 bases). The CDR3 length is 15 residues. Trimming shortened V by 2 bases and J by 1 base, and 11 bases separated the two germline ends. Per the germline V gene, CDR1 is SEHNR and CDR2 is FQNEAQ (reference sequence). CDR3 coding DNA: TGTGCCAGCAGCTTATGGCTCAGGGCCCAAGAGACCCAGTACTTC. Its protein is CASSLWLRAQETQYF.

This chain connects TRBV29-1 to TRBJ2-1; TRBD1 might be the D (6 bases). This CDR3 spans 12 amino acids. Germline V gene lookup returns CDR1 SQVTM and CDR2 ANQGSEA. Trimming took off 4 bases at V and 10 bases at J, with 14 bases between the two ends. The CDR3 protein is CSVGGLGAEQFF. The CDR3 nucleotides are TGCAGCGTTGGGGGATTGGGGGCAGAGCAGTTCTTC.

The rearrangement joins TRBV25-1 to TRBJ2-7, with 7 positions matching TRBD2. Germline V lookup: CDR1 MGHDK, CDR2 SYGVNS. This CDR3 is built from 17 residues. Germline trimming cut 4 bases from V and 0 bases from J; bases unmatched to any gene: 12. In DNA, the CDR3 is TGTGCCAGCAGTGGGGGCGTTCGAAGGGACTACTCCTACGAGCAGTACTTC. Amino acid sequence: CASSGGVRRDYSYEQYF.

The chain couples TRBV30 to TRBJ2-2; tentatively, D is TRBD1 (6 bases). CDR1 and CDR2 (germline): GTSNPN, SVGIG (reference sequence). CDR3 length: 14 residues. V was cut by 2 bases and J by 7 bases, with 14 bases left in between. The CDR3 DNA follows: TGTGCCTGGAGTTTAGGAAGAGGGGGCGGGGAGCTGTTTTTT. Amino acids: CAWSLGRGGGELFF. Using reference TRBV30 and TRBJ2-2 for the parts outside the CDR3, the full variable domain is SQTIHQWPATLVQPVGSPLSLECTVEGTSNPNLYWYRQAAGRGLQLLFYSVGIGQISSEVPQNLSASRPQDRQFILSSKKLLLSDSGFYLCAWSLGRGGGELFFGEGSRLTVL.

This clone was seen once. This chain uses TRBV4-3 with TRBJ2-7; no clear D gene. Trimming took off 1 base at V and 2 bases at J, with 12 bases between the two ends. This CDR3 is built from 15 residues. From germline, CDR1 is LGHNA and CDR2 YSLEER. Written as DNA, the CDR3 is TGCGCCAGCAGCCAAGGCACCCGGTTAGCCTACGAGCAGTACTTC. This codes for CASSQGTRLAYEQYF.

The chain employs TRBV7-3 and TRBJ1-1; D remains unclear. V dropped 2 bases and J dropped 4 bases, with 8 bases sitting between them. The CDR3 runs to 13 residues. The germline V gene has CDR1 SGHTA and CDR2 FQGTGA. CDR3 sequence (DNA): TGTGCCAGCAGCTTACTGAAGACCACTGAAGCTTTCTTT. This translates into CASSLLKTTEAFF.

The chain has TRBV18 and TRBJ1-1; the D gene is possibly TRBD1 (6 bases). Trimming shortened V by 4 bases and J by 1 base, and 13 bases separated the two germline ends. The CDR3 is 15 amino acids. In germline, CDR1 is KGHSH, CDR2 LQKENI. DNA of the CDR3: TGTGCCAGCTCACACAACAGGGTCGCGAACACTGAAGCTTTCTTT. Its protein product is CASSHNRVANTEAFF.

V is TRBV7-6 and J is TRBJ1-4; a weak D match, TRBD1 (6 bases). Between the trimmed V and J ends, which lost 5 bases and 5 bases, there was a span of 15 bases. This CDR3 spans 15 amino acids. Germline V gives CDR1 SGHVS, CDR2 FNYEAQ. CDR3 amino acids: CASSPNSGDNEKLFF. The DNA of the CDR3 is TGTGCCAGCAGCCCAAACTCAGGGGACAATGAAAAACTGTTTTTT.

The chain employs TRBV9 and TRBJ2-1; weak D call: TRBD2 (6 bases). V was cut by 4 bases and J by 7 bases, with 15 bases left in between. In germline, CDR1 is SGDLS, CDR2 YYNGEE. This CDR3 is built from 14 residues. CDR3 in DNA: TGTGCCAGCAGCCCCCACATGGGGGGAAATGAGCAGTTCTTC. Encoded protein: CASSPHMGGNEQFF.

The gene calls are TRBV28 and TRBJ2-1, with 10 nucleotides matching TRBD2. Germline CDR1 is MDHEN and CDR2 is SYDVKM. The CDR3 extends over 16 amino acids. V was pared by 6 bases and J by 0 bases, with 5 bases of the junction left unmatched. CDR3 in amino acids: CASRGTSASSYNEQFF. Written as DNA, the CDR3 is TGTGCCAGCAGAGGGACTAGCGCTAGCTCCTACAATGAGCAGTTCTTC. The full variable domain, completed using reference TRBV28 and TRBJ2-1, is DVKVTQSSRYLVKRTGEKVFLECVQDMDHENMFWYRQDPGLGLRLIYFSYDVKMKEKGDIPEGYSVSREKKERFSLILESASTNQTSMYLCASRGTSASSYNEQFFGPGTRLTVL.

The J gene is TRBJ2-7, the V gene TRBV11-2; no definite D call. The CDR3 is 13 amino acids. Trimming stripped 4 bases from V and 5 bases from J, with 12 bases between. Germline lookup yields CDR1 SGHAT and CDR2 FQNNGV. DNA for the CDR3: TGTGCCAGCAGCTCCATCAGGATCCACGAGCAGTACTTC. It translates to CASSSIRIHEQYF.

This clone was seen a single time. CDR3 in amino acids: CSVEVVSEAQYF. CDR3 DNA: TGCAGCGTTGAGGTAGTTTCCGAGGCCCAGTACTTC. This chain uses TRBV29-1 with TRBJ2-5, with D unclear. The CDR3 is made up of 12 amino acids. V lost 3 bases and J lost 9, with 14 bases in between. Germline V CDR1 and CDR2: SQVTM, ANQGSEA.

The chain recombines TRBV5-6 with TRBJ2-6; TRBD1 or TRBD2 may be the D gene (5 bases each). CDR3 size: 15 residues. Germline CDR1 reads SGHDT; CDR2 reads YYEEEE. Trimming removed 5 bases from V and 4 bases from J, with 13 bases in between. CDR3: CASRRGRNGANVLTF. CDR3 DNA: TGTGCCAGCAGGAGGGGACGAAACGGGGCCAACGTCCTGACTTTC.

The chain employs TRBV11-1 and TRBJ1-1, with D unresolved. CDR1 is SGHAT and CDR2 is FQDESV in the germline V gene (reference sequence). The CDR3 is 13 amino acids. V dropped 4 bases and J dropped 3 bases, with 9 bases sitting between them. For the CDR3, the DNA is TGTGCCAGCAGCTCAACCATAGACACTGAAGCTTTCTTT. This codes for CASSSTIDTEAFF.